These T cell receptor beta chains were read from a single sample in a study of T cell changes during pregnancy in multiple sclerosis. Clones were sequenced by immunoSEQ multiplex PCR, and TCRdb holds only the in-frame ones, with some missing. Altogether more than 55,000 clones are present, just over 90% being singletons, with the ten largest covering 1.3%. The input for sequencing was peripheral blood, taken in the second trimester of pregnancy. These TCRs come from a female donor with multiple sclerosis, enrolled in a pregnancy study. Each CDR3 is given with its conserved first and last residue. Size values are once, few and many counts, or a class for expanded clones, and some rows have none.

V	J	size	CDR3
TRBV6-4	TRBJ2-1	.	CASSDSIAGGYNEQFF
TRBV7-9	TRBJ1-4	.	CASSRTGDEKLFF
TRBV18	TRBJ2-7	once	CASSPGLITYEQYF
TRBV9	TRBJ1-6	.	CASSVKDRGLSPLHF
TRBV5-1	TRBJ1-6	few	CASSREAAYNSPLHF
TRBV19	TRBJ1-5	.	CASSMGGGDQPQHF
TRBV5-8	TRBJ1-2	.	CASSLWPANYGYTF
TRBV7-6	TRBJ1-5	.	CASSSGTGVGQPQHF
TRBV13	TRBJ2-7	.	CASSRLAAGGPGEQYF
TRBV9	TRBJ1-2	.	CASSVATGDGYTF
TRBV4-2	TRBJ2-2	.	CASTMEQGGDTGELFF
TRBV4-1	TRBJ1-5	.	CASSQEWSGYQPQHF
TRBV5-6	TRBJ2-1	.	CASSLAGGNEQFF
TRBV4-2	TRBJ2-3	once	CAGGLAGGRADTQYF
TRBV19	TRBJ1-5	.	CASTDRWHQPQHF
TRBV6-1	TRBJ1-5	once	CASQINYSNQPQHF
TRBV7-9	TRBJ2-7	.	CASSFGDRIPYEQYF
TRBV4-3	TRBJ1-4	.	CASSQDVQGLEEKLFF
TRBV19	TRBJ2-5	.	CASSTGNEETQYF
TRBV19	TRBJ1-3	once	CASSIVPTGSGNTIYF
TRBV6-5	TRBJ1-1	.	CASSYLQGIMNTEAFF
TRBV2	TRBJ2-3	.	CASSETSGGVLNF
TRBV7-2	TRBJ1-1	.	CASSAQGLGTEAFF
TRBV10-2	TRBJ2-7	once	CASRSSPGYEQYF
TRBV6-6	TRBJ1-2	.	CASSYSSLINYGYTF
TRBV28	TRBJ2-1	.	CASRPDWYNEQFF
TRBV4-3	TRBJ1-6	.	CASSQDNVANSPLHF
TRBV12-5	TRBJ2-3	.	CASGLPPLEDTQYF
TRBV28	TRBJ1-2	.	CATGQTNYGYTF
TRBV11-2	TRBJ1-4	.	CASSTLTATNEKLFF
TRBV18	TRBJ2-1	.	CASSLTSFGYNEQFF
TRBV2	TRBJ2-3	.	CASSEYLIGGGDTQYF
TRBV6-6	TRBJ1-1	.	CASGGTGGTEAFF
TRBV6-5	TRBJ1-4	.	CASSFRGGRVGEKLFF
TRBV2	TRBJ1-1	.	CAGQGGAF
TRBV4-3	TRBJ2-2	once	CASSPAPVFGISALPGELFF
TRBV6-5	TRBJ1-3	.	CASSYSTGGNTIYF
TRBV2	TRBJ2-1	.	CASGGGGEQFF
TRBV7-9	TRBJ2-1	.	CASSLFQTNNEQFF
TRBV19	TRBJ2-7	.	CASRRGQGPTYEQYF
TRBV5-1	TRBJ2-5	.	CASSWIGLAGGKETQYF
TRBV7-8	TRBJ2-5	.	CASSLASSGGAGETQYF
TRBV19	TRBJ1-5	once	CASSIQGGNQPQHF
TRBV7-3	TRBJ1-6	.	CASSLTGPDSPLHF
TRBV5-6	TRBJ2-2	.	CASSLGRLDRELFF
TRBV5-4	TRBJ1-2	.	CASSLEGAYGYTF
TRBV7-2	TRBJ2-1	.	CASSLVWGGEVGNEQFF
TRBV25-1	TRBJ1-1	.	CASLPWQGTEAFF
TRBV7-8	TRBJ1-1	.	CASSLEAPDYDEAFF
TRBV5-1	TRBJ2-1	once	CASSLSGDGSYNEQFF
TRBV7-2	TRBJ2-7	.	CASSLGNRAWQYF
TRBV4-1	TRBJ2-3	.	CASSQRTGDGDTQYF
TRBV7-2	TRBJ2-5	.	CASSLGQGQETQYF
TRBV19	TRBJ1-4	.	CASSMEETTNEKLFF
TRBV30	TRBJ2-1	.	CAWSDRARLF
TRBV5-4	TRBJ1-1	.	CASRPLGTNTEAFF
TRBV6-5	TRBJ1-2	.	CASSYGRRYGYTF
TRBV11-3	TRBJ2-7	.	CASSLDAHRGLQVYEQYF